What follows describes a single T cell receptor beta chain. Its antigen remains unknown. The data originate from a study of cytomegalovirus exposure and HLA in healthy donors. Study outcomes and limitations: Judged likely to be a sequencing artifact was a cluster of highly shared sequence variants.

The V gene's germline CDR1 is MDHEN and CDR2 SYDVKM. V was cut by 6 bases and J by 7 bases, with 10 bases left in between. This CDR3 has 12 amino acids. Primers for the PCR totalled 60 Vbeta and 13 Jbeta. Sequencing was performed with immunoSEQ multiplex PCR; in TCRdb, only in-frame clones are kept and a portion is missing. The sample shows more than 85,000 clones, around four fifths of them seen only once. What was sequenced was PBMCs. The J gene is TRBJ1-3, the V gene TRBV28; no definite D call. The clonotype originates from a woman between 40 and 55 years old in good health and CMV-seropositive. This chain's CDR3 is CASRKLRNTIYF. CDR3 DNA: TGTGCCAGCAGAAAGTTGAGGAACACCATATATTTT.